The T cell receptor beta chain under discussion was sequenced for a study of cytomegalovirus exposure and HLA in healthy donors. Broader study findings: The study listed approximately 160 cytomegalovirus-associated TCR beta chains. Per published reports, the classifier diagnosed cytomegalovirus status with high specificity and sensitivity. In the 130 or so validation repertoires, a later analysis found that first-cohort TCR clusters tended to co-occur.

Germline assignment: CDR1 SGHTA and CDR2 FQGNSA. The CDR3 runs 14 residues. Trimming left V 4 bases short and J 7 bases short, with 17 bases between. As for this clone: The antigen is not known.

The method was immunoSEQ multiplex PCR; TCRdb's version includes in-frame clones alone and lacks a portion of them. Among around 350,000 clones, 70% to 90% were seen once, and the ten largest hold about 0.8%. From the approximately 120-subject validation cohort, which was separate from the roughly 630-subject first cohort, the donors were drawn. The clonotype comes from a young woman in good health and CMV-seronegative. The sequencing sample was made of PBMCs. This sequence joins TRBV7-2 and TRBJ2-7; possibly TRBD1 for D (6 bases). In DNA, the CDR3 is TGTGCCAGCAGCTCCCAGACTTACAGGGTGGAGCAGTACTTC. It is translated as CASSSQTYRVEQYF.